This T cell receptor (beta chain) came from a study of cytomegalovirus exposure and HLA in healthy donors. A single count supports this clone. The V gene lost 5 bases and the J gene lost 1 base, with 17 bases spanning the gap. The CDR3 totals 16 residues. The V gene's germline CDR1 is SSHAT and CDR2 FNYEAQ (reference sequence). The PCR employed 60 Vbeta primers together with 13 Jbeta primers. Clones were read by immunoSEQ multiplex PCR, and TCRdb kept only the in-frame ones, dropping some. The sample yields under 200,000 clones, about 72% seen once. This receptor was obtained from a man aged 45-60 years in good health and CMV-seropositive. Material for sequencing was PBMCs. This rearrangement joins TRBV7-7 to TRBJ1-1, with D unclear. The CDR3 reads CASSHWNQRGNTEAFF. The CDR3 DNA is TGTGCCAGCAGCCACTGGAACCAGCGCGGGAACACTGAAGCTTTCTTT.